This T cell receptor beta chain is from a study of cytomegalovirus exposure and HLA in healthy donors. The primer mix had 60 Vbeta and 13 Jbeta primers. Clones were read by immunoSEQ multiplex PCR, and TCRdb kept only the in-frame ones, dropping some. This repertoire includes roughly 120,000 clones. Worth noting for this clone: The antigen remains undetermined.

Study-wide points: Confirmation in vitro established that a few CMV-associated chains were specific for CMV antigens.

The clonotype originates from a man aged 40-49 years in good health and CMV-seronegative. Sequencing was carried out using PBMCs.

The CDR3 reads CASSLGTVMNTEAFF. The DNA of the CDR3 is TGCGCCAGCAGCTTGGGAACAGTAATGAACACTGAAGCTTTCTTT. The chain recombines TRBV5-1 with TRBJ1-1, with D uncertain. Germline loops: CDR1 SGHRS, CDR2 YFSETQ. Deletions cut 0 bases from V and 0 bases from J, with 9 bases between. The CDR3 is made up of 15 amino acids.